The present T cell receptor (beta chain) was sequenced within a study of PD-1 blockade in classical Hodgkin lymphoma (dated by TCRdb to 2019 to 2021). For context, the study as a whole: Nivolumab dosing was 3 mg/kg intravenously every 2 weeks, continuing until either disease progression or unacceptable toxicity. The study used TCR beta sequencing and CyTOF to define a peripheral blood immune signature of response to PD-1 blockade in classical Hodgkin lymphoma.

Study-wide conclusions, independent of this receptor: Baseline TCR diversity was reported as lower in newly diagnosed patients than in healthy donors, and lower still in relapsed/refractory patients. Trial patients achieving complete response had baseline diversity similar to newly diagnosed patients, whereas partial responders and progressors had significantly lower diversity. A significant rise by C4D1 was seen in CD4+ but not CD8+ TCR diversity (p=0.0027 vs p=0.16), with the rise being most apparent in complete responders (p=0.02). The study was restricted to a single clinical trial cohort, and the causes of repertoire differences, possibly disease activity or prior therapy, were left undefined. Lower diversity was seen in patients whose nivolumab began less than 1 year after ASCT, and these patients were left out of later analyses so that immune reconstitution would not confound the results.

What this sample's time point label stands for: cycle 4 day 1 (C4D1), after less than seven weeks of nivolumab. All trial patients had relapsed after autologous stem cell transplantation, with cohorts A, B and C differing in prior brentuximab vedotin exposure. The trial cohort included 50 to 70 patients with relapsed/refractory classical Hodgkin lymphoma, and each patient had a best overall response of complete response, partial response or progressive disease. Trial patients were treated with single-agent nivolumab in the multi-cohort phase II CheckMate 205 trial. An independent review committee assessed best overall response by applying the 2007 International Working Group response criteria. Trial PBMCs were obtained immediately prior to nivolumab initiation (C1D1) and on therapy at cycle 2 day 1 and cycle 4 day 1. Peripheral blood was collected in 8 mL Vacutainer Cell Preparation Tubes, from which PBMCs were isolated by centrifugation and then cryopreserved.

CDR1 is given as MGHDK and CDR2 as SYGVNS, both from the germline V gene. Ends trimmed: V by 5 bases, J by 4 bases; bases unmatched to a gene: 3. The CDR3 sequence holds 14 residues, the cysteine and phenylalanine included. Only the CDR3 DNA stays, 42 bases, in frame from base 1. About this clone: Its antigen remains undetermined. It has no much larger one-base neighbor in the sample; base qualities were not kept.

The Qiagen DNeasy kit was used to extract genomic DNA both from unsorted PBMCs and from the negatively selected CD4+ and CD8+ fractions. TCR beta CDR3 regions were amplified by immunoSEQ multiplex PCR using primers annealing to V and J segments. A synthetic immune receptor repertoire was used to minimize amplification bias, and any remaining bias was removed computationally after sequencing. As for the original processing: Custom Python scripts were used to quantify repertoire diversity as the Shannon entropy index. Unsorted, CD4+ and CD8+ repertoires were analyzed separately, except in combined analyses where CD4+ and CD8+ sequences were merged in silico. Clonal expansion was defined as at least a 2-fold frequency increase after treatment relative to C1D1, with a pseudocount of 0.5 for undetected baseline clones. Singleton clones were defined as clones with 0 or 1 copy at C1D1, and non-singleton clones were defined as clones with 2 or more copies. By matching protein sequences in sorted samples from the same patient, clones expanded in unsorted samples were annotated as CD4+, CD8+ or unknown. Diversity changes from C1D1 to C4D1 were tested in paired samples using Wilcoxon tests. The clones in this table, taken by TCRdb from immuneACCESS, are in-frame only. Not every clone is retained; where verified, under half of the shortfall comes from an unresolved V gene, and the cause of the rest is unknown. That table furnishes V, J and clone size, whereas the DNA furnished D and trimming. The sample contains approximately 8,100 clones, approximately 90% of them found a single time. The ten largest clones take up less than 35% of the sample.

Specimen: peripheral blood mononuclear cells (PBMCs), collected before the fourth cycle of nivolumab. The receptor comes from a human donor with classical Hodgkin lymphoma. The chain was built from TRBV25-1 and TRBJ2-7, with 12 central nucleotides matching TRBD1. The DNA sequence reads TGTGCCAGCAGTCAGGGACAGGGGGCTTACGAGCAGTACTTC. Translated, this gives CASSQGQGAYEQYF.